The 21 T cell receptor beta chains below were found in one sample sequenced in a study of blood T cell repertoires in COVID-19. Repertoires were generated with immunoSEQ multiplex PCR, while TCRdb's copy carries only in-frame clones and drops some. The table has 100,000 or so clones, less than 85% seen once. Sequenced: peripheral blood. The receptors originated from a woman in her sixties or seventies with active or convalescent COVID-19.

The sample holds one count of this clone. CDR3 region: CASSQDSINEKLFF. The CDR3 DNA reads TGTGCCAGCAGCCAGGACAGCATAAATGAAAAACTGTTTTTT. This chain joins TRBV7-2 and TRBJ1-4, with D possibly TRBD1 on 6 matching bases. CDR1 and CDR2 from the germline V gene are SGHTA and FQGNSA. The CDR3 loop spans 14 amino acids. V gave up 5 bases and J gave up 5 bases, with 12 bases separating them. Full variable domain (outside the CDR3, taken from reference TRBV7-2 and TRBJ1-4): GAGVSQSPSNKVTEKGKDVELRCDPISGHTALYWYRQSLGQGLEFLIYFQGNSAPDKSGLPSDRFSAERTGGSVSTLTIQRTQQEDSAVYLCASSQDSINEKLFFGSGTQLSVL.

CDR3 DNA: TGTGCCAGCAGCCAAGGGGGACAGGCATCCTACGAGCAGTACTTC. This translates into CASSQGGQASYEQYF. The chain joins TRBV9 to TRBJ2-7, with 8 bases lining up with TRBD1. The V gene end was trimmed by 4 bases and the J gene end by 1 base; junction bases not matched to a gene: 7. The CDR3 loop spans 15 amino acids. CDR1 SGDLS and CDR2 YYNGEE come from the germline V gene.

The rearrangement links TRBV6-1 to TRBJ1-2, with a possible D match to TRBD1 (6 bases). V was clipped by 3 bases and J by 4 bases, with 15 bases between them. The CDR3 has 15 amino acids. Germline V gene lookup returns CDR1 MNHNS and CDR2 SASEGT. This chain's CDR3 is CASSDRGAHPYGYTF. Here the CDR3 DNA reads TGTGCCAGCAGTGACAGGGGAGCGCACCCCTATGGCTACACCTTC.

This chain connects TRBV10-3 to TRBJ2-1; 12 bases are shared with TRBD2. After removal of 5 bases from V and 4 bases from J, the junction contained 3 bases not matched to a gene. Germline lookup yields CDR1 ENHRY and CDR2 SYGVKD. CDR3 length: 15 amino acids. CDR3 DNA sequence: TGTGCCATCAGTCGACTAGCGGGGGTTTACAATGAGCAGTTCTTC. Protein: CAISRLAGVYNEQFF.

This clone was found a few times. V and J are TRBV2 and TRBJ2-3; TRBD2 aligns across 10 bases. CDR3 length: 16 amino acids. CDR1 is SNHLY, CDR2 FYNNEI, per germline. V was pared by 7 bases and J by 4 bases, with 11 bases of the junction left unmatched. DNA of the CDR3: TGTGCCAGCAACTCTTGGAGCGGGAGGGCCCCAGATACGCAGTATTTT. It specifies CASNSWSGRAPDTQYF. The full variable domain, rest sourced from reference TRBV2 and TRBJ2-3, is EPEVTQTPSHQVTQMGQEVILRCVPISNHLYFYWYRQILGQKVEFLVSFYNNEISEKSEIFDDQFSVERPDGSNFTLKIRSTKLEDSAMYFCASNSWSGRAPDTQYFGPGTRLTVL.

The chain has TRBV20-1 and TRBJ2-1; 7 bases are a match to TRBD2. The CDR3 extends over 14 amino acids. Trimming took 3 bases from V and 7 from J; bases not matched to a gene: 9. The V gene's germline CDR1 is DFQATT and CDR2 SNEGSKA (reference sequence). CDR3 DNA sequence: TGCAGTGCTAGTTTAAAGGCGGGAGTAAATGAGCAGTTCTTC. Protein product: CSASLKAGVNEQFF.

This chain joins TRBV10-1 and TRBJ2-3; D may be TRBD2 (6 bases). Germline lookup yields CDR1 WNHNN and CDR2 SYGVQD (reference sequence). The CDR3 extends over 17 amino acids. V lost 3 bases and J lost 0, with 16 bases in between. In nucleotides, the CDR3 is TGCGCCAGCAGTGACCGGGACCAAGGGACTAGCACAGATACGCAGTATTTT. This sequence encodes CASSDRDQGTSTDTQYF.

The chain recombines TRBV9 with TRBJ2-5; 8 bases map to TRBD2. Germline CDR1 is SGDLS and CDR2 is YYNGEE. The J segment lost 5 bases and the V segment lost 4 bases, leaving 4 bases of the junction unmatched. This CDR3 has 13 amino acids. Here the CDR3 reads CASSRASGETQYF. Written as DNA, the CDR3 is TGTGCCAGCAGCCGGGCTAGCGGGGAGACCCAGTACTTC.

This sequence joins TRBV7-2 and TRBJ2-3; maybe TRBD2 (6 bases). V was cut by 4 bases and J by 6 bases, with 14 bases left in between. The germline gives CDR1 SGHTA, CDR2 FQGNSA. This CDR3 has 14 residues. The DNA for the CDR3 is TGTGCCAGCAGCTCCCTGACTAGTTCGGATACGCAGTATTTT. This sequence encodes CASSSLTSSDTQYF.

In nucleotides, the CDR3 is TGTGCCAGCAGTTTGAGCGGGTCGTACGAGCAGTACTTC. Its translation is CASSLSGSYEQYF. J is TRBJ2-7 and V is TRBV6-2 or TRBV6-3, with D possibly matching TRBD2 (6 bases). V was pared by 4 bases and J by 4 bases, with 11 bases between. The CDR3 has 13 amino acids. CDR1 is MNHEY and CDR2 is SVGEGT in the germline V gene.

This chain connects TRBV7-3 to TRBJ2-4, with a possible D match to TRBD1 (6 bases). The V gene lost 5 bases and the J gene lost 1 base, with 9 bases spanning the gap. Germline CDR1 and CDR2: SGHTA and FQGTGA. The CDR3 is made up of 14 amino acids. CDR3 bases: TGTGCCAGCAGCCTTACAGGGGCCAAAAACATTCAGTACTTC. Encoded protein: CASSLTGAKNIQYF.

CDR3 nucleotides: TGTGCCAGCAGCTTAGATGTTACAGGATCGAACACCGGGGAGCTGTTTTTT. It yields the protein CASSLDVTGSNTGELFF. The chain recombines TRBV11-3 with TRBJ2-2, with D possibly matching TRBD1 (5 bases). The ends were cut back, 0 bases at V and 0 bases at J, with 11 bases in the middle. Germline V gene data show CDR1 as SGHNT and CDR2 as YENEEA. This CDR3 region has 17 residues.

The gene calls are TRBV11-1 and TRBJ2-4; 10 bases fit TRBD1. Germline V CDR1 and CDR2: SGHAT, FQDESV (reference sequence). The V gene end was trimmed by 5 bases and the J gene end by 7 bases; junction bases not matched to a gene: 5. The CDR3 has 14 amino acids. CDR3 DNA: TGTGCCAGCAGCACCAGGGACAGGGGTAACATTCAGTACTTC. This sequence encodes CASSTRDRGNIQYF.

The rearrangement joins TRBV5-5 to TRBJ1-2, with 10 bases identical to TRBD1. This CDR3 has 17 residues. Germline V gives CDR1 SGHKS, CDR2 YYEKEE (reference sequence). J gave up 2 bases and V 4 bases, and 11 bases lay outside the gene matches. The CDR3 loop reads CASSSAGTGELNYGYTF. CDR3 DNA sequence: TGTGCCAGCAGCAGCGCCGGGACAGGGGAACTGAACTATGGCTACACCTTC.

This clone was found once. The chain carries TRBV10-3 and TRBJ1-5, with 7 bases identical to TRBD1. Germline trimming cut 6 bases from V and 4 bases from J; bases unmatched to any gene: 3. Germline V CDR1 and CDR2: ENHRY, SYGVKD. This CDR3 has 13 amino acids. The DNA for the CDR3 is TGTGCCATCAGCGTACAGGGGAATCAGCCCCAGCATTTT. This encodes CAISVQGNQPQHF.

DNA of the CDR3: TGTGCCAGCAGTGAGGGACAGGGAAGCTACGAGCAGTACTTC. It specifies CASSEGQGSYEQYF. The chain has TRBV6-1 and TRBJ2-7; 9 bases align to TRBD1. CDR1 MNHNS and CDR2 SASEGT come from the germline V gene. The CDR3 consists of 14 residues. After removal of 3 bases from V and 3 bases from J, the junction contained 3 bases not matched to a gene.

The chain has TRBV2 and TRBJ1-6; D is undetermined. The CDR3 is 15 amino acids. CDR1 and CDR2 (germline): SNHLY, FYNNEI. V was pared by 0 bases and J by 11 bases, with 14 bases between. DNA of the CDR3: TGTGCCAGCAGTGAAGCCGACGGATCTACAGCACCCCTCCACTTT. Translating gives CASSEADGSTAPLHF.

V usage is TRBV19 and J usage is TRBJ1-5, with 8 bases matching TRBD1. The CDR3 has 17 amino acids. The germline gives CDR1 LNHDA, CDR2 SQIVND (reference sequence). The ends lost 1 base at V and 1 base at J; junction bases unmatched: 6. The CDR3 reads CASSIAQGAGSNQPQHF. The CDR3 nucleotides read TGTGCCAGTAGTATAGCCCAGGGGGCGGGAAGCAATCAGCCCCAGCATTTT.

Only one count was recorded for this clone. This rearrangement joins TRBV7-8 to TRBJ2-3; 9 nucleotides match TRBD1. With 5 bases clipped from V and 1 base from J, the junction kept 4 bases outside the gene matches. CDR3 length: 15 amino acids. CDR1 is SGHVS and CDR2 is FQNEAQ in the germline V gene. The CDR3 DNA follows: TGTGCCAGCAGCGGCCGGGACAGGGGCACAGATACGCAGTATTTT. Its translation is CASSGRDRGTDTQYF.

This rearrangement joins TRBV14 to TRBJ2-5, with D possibly matching TRBD2 (6 bases). The germline V gene has CDR1 SGHDN and CDR2 FVKESK. Trimming removed 4 bases from V and 5 bases from J, with 11 bases in between. The CDR3 is made up of 13 amino acids. CDR3 nucleotide sequence: TGTGCCAGCAGCCTCGGGAGTGCGGAGACCCAGTACTTC. Protein: CASSLGSAETQYF.

The rearrangement uses TRBV19 and TRBJ2-3, with D possibly TRBD2 on 5 matching bases. This CDR3 is 16 amino acids long. In germline, CDR1 is LNHDA, CDR2 SQIVND (reference sequence). Trimming took off 6 bases at V and 0 bases at J, with 16 bases between the two ends. Here the CDR3 reads CASRSRAGFSTDTQYF. In DNA, the CDR3 is TGTGCCAGTAGGAGCCGGGCGGGTTTTAGCACAGATACGCAGTATTTT.